This T cell receptor beta chain was identified during a study of CD8 T cells in acute hepatitis C reinfection. The study's findings and limits: Over 10 public clonotypes were found regardless of outcome. No chronic follow-up sample yielded enough NS3-1073 specific cells.

Here immunoSEQ multiplex PCR was the method, and the copy in TCRdb shows in-frame clones only, minus some. The profile shows 38,000 or so clones, 85% to 90% of them singletons. As regards this clone: No antigen is known for it.

Specified time point: naive CD8 control sorted from an acute-time-point sample. The CDR3 runs 15 residues. The germline V and J ends were trimmed by 6 bases and 4 bases, with 15 bases remaining between them. Germline CDR1 is SEHNR and CDR2 is FQNEAQ (reference sequence). This clonotype was sampled from a young man with chronic hepatitis C. The chain employs TRBV7-9 and TRBJ2-2, with D tentatively TRBD1 or TRBD2 (5 bases each). The sample taken for sequencing was naive CD8+ T cells from PBMCs. The CDR3 reads CASSTPGPSTGELFF. For the CDR3, the DNA is TGTGCCAGCAGTACTCCGGGACCGAGCACCGGGGAGCTGTTTTTT.